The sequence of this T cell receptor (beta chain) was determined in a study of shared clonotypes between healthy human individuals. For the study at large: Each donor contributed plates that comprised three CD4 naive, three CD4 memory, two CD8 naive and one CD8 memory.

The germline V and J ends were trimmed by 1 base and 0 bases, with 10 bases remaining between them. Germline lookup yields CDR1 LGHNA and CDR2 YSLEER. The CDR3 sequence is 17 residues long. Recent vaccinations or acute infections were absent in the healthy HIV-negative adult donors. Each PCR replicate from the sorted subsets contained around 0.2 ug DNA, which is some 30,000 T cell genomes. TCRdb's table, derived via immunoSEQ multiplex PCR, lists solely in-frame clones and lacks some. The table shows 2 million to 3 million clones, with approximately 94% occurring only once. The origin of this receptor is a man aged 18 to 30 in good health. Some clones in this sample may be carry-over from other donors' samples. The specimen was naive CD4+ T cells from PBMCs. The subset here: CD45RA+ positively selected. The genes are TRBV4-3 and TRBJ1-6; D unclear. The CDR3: CASSQVAARSYNSPLHF. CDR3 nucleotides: TGCGCCAGCAGCCAAGTGGCGGCCCGCTCCTATAATTCACCCCTCCACTTT.